Detailed here is one TCR beta chain. The data belong to a study of siplizumab effects on memory and regulatory T cells. Clones were sequenced by immunoSEQ multiplex PCR, and TCRdb holds only the in-frame ones, with some missing. The sample has about 100,000 clones, around 90% seen once. This clonotype was obtained from a human donor in good health. Source material: CD4+ T cells sorted from blood.

The chain's CDR3 is CASSSPVQGNNSPLHF. CDR3 bases: TGTGCCAGCAGCTCACCGGTACAGGGGAATAATTCACCCCTCCACTTT. The chain employs TRBV13 and TRBJ1-6; 7 bases line up with TRBD1. The junction had 8 bases not matched to a gene; V was cut back by 4 bases and J by 5 bases. The CDR3 is made up of 16 amino acids. The germline CDR1 and CDR2 sequences are PRHDT and FYEKMQ (reference sequence). Variable domain in full (rest from reference TRBV13 and TRBJ1-6): AAGVIQSPRHLIKEKRETATLKCYPIPRHDTVYWYQQGPGQDPQFLISFYEKMQSDKGSIPDRFSAQQFSDYHSELNMSSLELGDSALYFCASSSPVQGNNSPLHFGNGTRLTVT.